The present entry profiles one T cell receptor (beta chain) with its context. There are 14 residues in the CDR3. Looked up from germline, CDR1 is SGHRS and CDR2 is YFSETQ. V gave up 0 bases and J gave up 8 bases; unmatched junction bases: 5. The record originates from a study of control samples from healthy donors and cancer patients. TCRdb's copy holds only in-frame clones and misses some; the assay was immunoSEQ multiplex PCR. This table holds around 150,000 clones, less than 95% found once. The rearrangement uses TRBV5-1 and TRBJ1-2; 9 bases are shared with TRBD1. The sequence came from a man in his sixties with colorectal cancer. Sequencing used PBMCs. In nucleotides, the CDR3 is TGCGCCAGCAGCTTGGGGGGACAGGGAGGAGGCTACACCTTC. It encodes CASSLGGQGGGYTF.